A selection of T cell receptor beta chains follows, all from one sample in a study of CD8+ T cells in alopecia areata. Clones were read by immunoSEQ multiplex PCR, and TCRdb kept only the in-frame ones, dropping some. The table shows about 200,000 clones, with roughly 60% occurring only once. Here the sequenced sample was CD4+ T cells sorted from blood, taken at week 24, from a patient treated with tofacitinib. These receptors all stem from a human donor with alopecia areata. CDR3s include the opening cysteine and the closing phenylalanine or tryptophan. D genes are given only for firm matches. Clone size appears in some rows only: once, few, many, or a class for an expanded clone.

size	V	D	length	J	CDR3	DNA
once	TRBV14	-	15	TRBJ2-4	CASSAGLLAKNIQYF	TGTGCCAGCAGCGCCGGGCTGCTAGCCAAAAACATTCAGTACTTC
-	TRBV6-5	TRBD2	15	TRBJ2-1	CASRLAGENYNEQFF	TGTGCCAGCAGGCTAGCGGGGGAAAACTACAATGAGCAGTTCTTC
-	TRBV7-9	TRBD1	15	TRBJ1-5	CASSALTGGDQPQHF	TGTGCCAGCAGCGCCCTCACAGGGGGGGATCAGCCCCAGCATTTT
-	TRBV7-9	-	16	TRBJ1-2	CASSLDGAAGVRGYTF	TGTGCCAGCAGCTTAGATGGGGCGGCAGGGGTCCGCGGCTACACCTTC
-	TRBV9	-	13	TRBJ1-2	CASSEQGGYGYTF	TGTGCCAGCAGCGAACAGGGTGGCTATGGCTACACCTTC
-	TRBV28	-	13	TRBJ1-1	CASRTYRVTEAFF	TGTGCCAGCAGAACTTACAGGGTCACTGAAGCTTTCTTT
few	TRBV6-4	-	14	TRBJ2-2	CASRQGAETGELFF	TGTGCCAGCAGACAGGGTGCGGAAACCGGGGAGCTGTTTTTT
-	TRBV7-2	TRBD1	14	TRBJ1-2	CASSFEGTGVGYTF	TGTGCCAGCAGCTTCGAAGGGACAGGGGTTGGCTACACCTTC
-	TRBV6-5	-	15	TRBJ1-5	CASSYSGKWGRPQHF	TGTGCCAGCAGTTACTCGGGCAAATGGGGCCGACCCCAGCATTTT
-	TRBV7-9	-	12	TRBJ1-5	CASSSQGQPQHF	TGTGCCAGCAGCTCCCAGGGGCAGCCCCAGCATTTT
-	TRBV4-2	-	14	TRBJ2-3	CASSAHPKWDTQYF	TGTGCCAGCAGCGCTCACCCTAAGTGGGATACGCAGTATTTT
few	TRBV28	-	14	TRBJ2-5	CASNREGGAQTQYF	TGTGCCAGCAACAGAGAAGGGGGGGCACAGACCCAGTACTTC
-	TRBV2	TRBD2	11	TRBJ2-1	CASSKLAEQFF	TGTGCCAGCAGTAAACTAGCGGAGCAGTTCTTC
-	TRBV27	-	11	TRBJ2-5	CASSGHGTQYF	TGTGCCAGCAGTGGCCACGGGACCCAGTACTTC
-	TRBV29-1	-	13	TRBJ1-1	CSVGLGGNTEAFF	TGCAGCGTGGGCCTTGGGGGGAACACTGAAGCTTTCTTT
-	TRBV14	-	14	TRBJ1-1	CASSPRPANTEAFF	TGTGCCAGCAGCCCGCGACCCGCGAACACTGAAGCTTTCTTT
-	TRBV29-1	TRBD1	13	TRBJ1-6	CSVGDRANSPLHF	TGCAGCGTGGGGGACAGGGCAAATTCACCCCTCCACTTT
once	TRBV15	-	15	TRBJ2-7	CATSGTGAWVGEQYF	TGTGCCACCAGCGGGACCGGGGCTTGGGTGGGTGAGCAGTACTTC
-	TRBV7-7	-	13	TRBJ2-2	CASSFRYTGELFF	TGTGCCAGCAGCTTTCGGTACACCGGGGAGCTGTTTTTT
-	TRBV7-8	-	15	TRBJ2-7	CASSLGGSPNPRQYF	TGTGCCAGCAGCTTAGGGGGTAGTCCCAACCCGAGGCAGTACTTC
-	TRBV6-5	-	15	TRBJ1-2	CASSYSRLRTYGYTF	TGTGCCAGCAGTTACTCGAGGCTACGGACCTATGGCTACACCTTC
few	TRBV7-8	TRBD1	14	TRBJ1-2	CASSFNRGRSGYTF	TGTGCCAGCAGCTTCAACAGGGGAAGGAGTGGCTACACCTTC
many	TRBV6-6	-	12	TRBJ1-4	CASSYSNEKLFF	TGTGCCAGCAGTTACAGTAATGAAAAACTGTTTTTT
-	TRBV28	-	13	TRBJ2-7	CASRGTDPYEQYF	TGTGCCAGCAGAGGGACGGACCCTTACGAGCAGTACTTC
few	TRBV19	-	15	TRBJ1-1	CASNPIDRLNTEAFF	TGTGCCAGTAATCCGATCGATCGCCTGAACACTGAAGCTTTCTTT
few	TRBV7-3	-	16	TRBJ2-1	CASSLGGGGSYNEQFF	TGTGCCAGCAGCTTGGGCGGGGGCGGCTCCTACAATGAGCAGTTCTTC
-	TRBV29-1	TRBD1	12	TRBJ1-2	CSVEQGGGGYTF	TGCAGCGTCGAACAGGGGGGAGGTGGCTACACCTTC
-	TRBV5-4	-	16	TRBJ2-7	CASSELIGVSATEQYF	TGTGCCAGCAGCGAACTGATTGGGGTTTCGGCCACCGAGCAGTACTTC
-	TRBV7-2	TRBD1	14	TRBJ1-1	CASSPNRGNTEAFF	TGTGCCAGCAGTCCCAACAGGGGTAACACTGAAGCTTTCTTT
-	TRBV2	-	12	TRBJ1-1	CASSVDGTEAFF	TGTGCCAGCAGTGTGGATGGGACTGAAGCTTTCTTT
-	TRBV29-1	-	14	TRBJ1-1	CSVAGGGMNTEAFF	TGCAGCGTGGCGGGAGGGGGGATGAACACTGAAGCTTTCTTT
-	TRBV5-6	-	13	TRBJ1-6	CASSLEAASPLHF	TGTGCCAGCAGCTTGGAAGCAGCTTCACCCCTCCACTTT
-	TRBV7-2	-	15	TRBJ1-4	CASSFVSGVGEKLFF	TGTGCCAGCAGCTTTGTTTCAGGGGTAGGGGAAAAACTGTTTTTT
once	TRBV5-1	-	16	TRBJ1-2	CASSLGPGEANYGYTF	TGCGCCAGCAGCTTGGGACCTGGGGAAGCTAACTATGGCTACACCTTC
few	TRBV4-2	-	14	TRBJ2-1	CASSQDQGYNEQFF	TGTGCCAGCAGCCAAGATCAGGGATACAATGAGCAGTTCTTC
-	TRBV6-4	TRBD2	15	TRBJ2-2	CASRDGGAGTGELFF	TGTGCCAGCAGAGACGGGGGGGCTGGCACCGGGGAGCTGTTTTTT
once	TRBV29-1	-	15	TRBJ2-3	CSPPVGSWSTDTQYF	TGCAGCCCCCCGGTGGGGTCCTGGTCCACAGATACGCAGTATTTT